A selection of T cell receptor beta chains follows, all from one sample in a study of control samples from healthy donors and cancer patients. Sequenced by immunoSEQ multiplex PCR; TCRdb stores in-frame clones only, minus some. The table has around 130,000 clones, around 90% seen once; the top ten hold approximately 8.6%. The sample taken for sequencing was blood. The receptors here all came from a man aged 18 to 30 in good health. Both conserved end residues are part of each CDR3. The D gene is left open where the match is weak. Not every row has a clone size; where given, it reads once, few, many or a size class.

TRBV12-3/TRBV12-4	.	TRBJ1-1	.	CATLPGAFF	TGTGCCACCCTTCCTGGAGCTTTCTTT
TRBV3-1/TRBV3-2	once	TRBJ2-3	.	CASSQDTVAPKADTQYF	TGTGCCAGCAGCCAAGATACCGTGGCGCCGAAGGCAGATACGCAGTATTTT
TRBV15	.	TRBJ1-1	.	CATSRGPWNTEAFF	TGTGCCACCAGCAGAGGTCCGTGGAACACTGAAGCTTTCTTT
TRBV9	.	TRBJ2-1	.	CASSVEGDEQFF	TGTGCCAGCAGCGTAGAAGGCGATGAGCAGTTCTTC
TRBV30	.	TRBJ1-5	TRBD1	CAWSKGQGWQPQHF	TGTGCCTGGAGTAAAGGACAGGGCTGGCAGCCCCAGCATTTT
TRBV7-3	.	TRBJ1-1	TRBD1	CASSLVRGRGTEAFF	TGTGCCAGCAGCTTAGTTAGGGGGCGCGGGACTGAAGCTTTCTTT
TRBV2	.	TRBJ1-2	.	CASSEGGGYTF	TGTGCCAGCAGCGAGGGGGGAGGCTACACCTTC
TRBV12-3/TRBV12-4	.	TRBJ1-2	.	CASSHDRAYGYTF	TGTGCCAGCAGTCACGACAGAGCCTATGGCTACACCTTC
TRBV19	.	TRBJ1-2	TRBD1	CASSIGRDRVSDGYTF	TGTGCCAGTAGTATAGGGCGGGACAGGGTATCTGATGGCTACACCTTC
TRBV10-3	once	TRBJ1-1	TRBD1	CAISETGGAEAFF	TGTGCCATCAGTGAGACAGGGGGGGCTGAAGCTTTCTTT
TRBV19	.	TRBJ1-1	.	CASSIKGGLEAFF	TGTGCCAGTAGTATTAAGGGGGGCCTTGAAGCTTTCTTT
TRBV5-1	.	TRBJ2-7	.	CASSLQQSPYEQYF	TGCGCCAGCAGCTTGCAACAGTCTCCCTACGAGCAGTACTTC
TRBV18	few	TRBJ1-3	.	CASSPPTERGNTIYF	TGTGCCAGCTCACCACCAACGGAGCGGGGAAACACCATATATTTT
TRBV6-6	.	TRBJ2-2	TRBD1	CASSLDDRGWFGELFF	TGTGCCAGCAGTTTGGACGACAGGGGATGGTTCGGGGAGCTGTTTTTT
TRBV3-1/TRBV3-2	few	TRBJ1-5	.	CASSQDLDQPQHF	TGTGCCAGCAGCCAAGACCTCGATCAGCCCCAGCATTTT
TRBV5-1	.	TRBJ2-7	TRBD1	CASQLRPGQGFNEQYF	TGCGCCAGCCAACTAAGACCGGGACAGGGATTCAACGAGCAGTACTTC
TRBV15	.	TRBJ2-7	.	CATSIDKGTGYEQYF	TGTGCCACCAGCATAGATAAAGGGACGGGCTACGAGCAGTACTTC
TRBV11-2	.	TRBJ1-1	.	CASSLARGRMNTEAFF	TGTGCCAGCAGCTTAGCGAGGGGGAGGATGAACACTGAAGCTTTCTTT
TRBV5-4	.	TRBJ2-7	.	CASSLGTGSRFYEQYF	TGTGCCAGCAGCTTGGGAACAGGGTCCCGATTCTACGAGCAGTACTTC
TRBV11-2	.	TRBJ2-7	.	CASSSLREYYEQYF	TGTGCCAGCAGCTCCCTTCGGGAGTACTACGAGCAGTACTTC
TRBV11-2	.	TRBJ2-7	.	CASSLVVEQYF	TGTGCCAGCAGCTTAGTGGTCGAGCAGTACTTC
TRBV3-1/TRBV3-2	once	TRBJ2-2	TRBD2	CATSGGASGELFF	TGTGCCACTAGCGGGGGGGCTTCCGGGGAGCTGTTTTTT
TRBV4-1	.	TRBJ1-4	TRBD1	CASSQDRATTNEKLFF	TGCGCCAGCAGCCAGGACAGGGCTACAACTAATGAAAAACTGTTTTTT
TRBV9	.	TRBJ1-2	TRBD1	CASSPGQYGYTF	TGTGCCAGCAGCCCGGGACAGTACGGCTACACCTTC
TRBV6-2/TRBV6-3	.	TRBJ2-7	TRBD2	CASSYGTSAYEQYF	TGTGCCAGCAGTTACGGGACTAGCGCCTACGAGCAGTACTTC
TRBV19	.	TRBJ1-4	TRBD1	CASSENRGLNEKLFF	TGTGCCAGTAGTGAGAACAGGGGGCTTAATGAAAAACTGTTTTTT
TRBV5-1	.	TRBJ1-1	.	CASSLLGNTEAFF	TGCGCCAGCAGCTTGCTAGGTAACACTGAAGCTTTCTTT
TRBV6-6	once	TRBJ1-1	.	CASSRAGPNTEAFF	TGTGCCAGCAGCCGGGCGGGTCCGAACACTGAAGCTTTCTTT
TRBV5-4	.	TRBJ2-7	TRBD1	CASSLPRQGAKEQYF	TGTGCCAGCAGCTTGCCTCGACAGGGGGCGAAGGAGCAGTACTTC
TRBV18	.	TRBJ2-7	.	CASSPAAAHEQYF	TGTGCCAGCTCACCGGCCGCAGCCCACGAGCAGTACTTC
TRBV5-1	.	TRBJ1-5	TRBD1	CASSAGTGGNQPQHF	TGCGCCAGCAGCGCGGGGACAGGGGGCAATCAGCCCCAGCATTTT
TRBV3-1/TRBV3-2	once	TRBJ1-4	.	CASSQSSTSNEKLFF	TGTGCCAGCAGCCAAAGCTCCACTTCTAATGAAAAACTGTTTTTT
TRBV5-1	.	TRBJ1-2	.	CASSFTGSDGYTF	TGCGCCAGCAGCTTCACAGGAAGTGATGGCTACACCTTC